The TCR beta chain described here comes from a study of a mutant IDH1 vaccine in newly diagnosed glioma. Across the whole study: Most patients had received both radiotherapy and temozolomide, the prior options being radiotherapy, temozolomide, or both.

Time point reported: baseline, week 1 (first vaccination visit). Stated treatment: pre-vaccination baseline after standard-of-care therapy. The astrocytomas were IDH1-mutant, ATRX-negative, and WHO grade 3 or 4. The length of the CDR3 is 13 residues. Per germline, CDR1 SGHAT and CDR2 FQNNGV. Trimming stripped 3 bases from V and 8 bases from J, with 11 bases between. With respect to this clone: Its target is unknown.

The method was immunoSEQ multiplex PCR; TCRdb's version includes in-frame clones alone and lacks a portion of them. This table holds approximately 70,000 clones, around 79% found once. Overall study results and limits: Changes in the top peripheral T cell clonotypes seemingly had no bearing on pseudoprogression.

The origin of this receptor is a middle-aged man with glioma. V gene TRBV11-2 combines with J gene TRBJ1-5, with D hard to call. The sample was PBMCs, taken from a glioma patient treated with radiotherapy, temozolomide or both. The CDR3 nucleotides are TGTGCCAGCAGCTTTGGGAGGACCAAGCCCCAGCATTTT. This gives the protein CASSFGRTKPQHF.